These 32 T cell receptor beta chains were sequenced from one sample in a study of cytomegalovirus exposure and HLA in healthy donors. 13 Jbeta primers and 60 Vbeta primers were used for the PCR. The table came from immunoSEQ multiplex PCR; TCRdb's copy has only in-frame clones and leaves some out. The data contain roughly 80,000 clones, around 81% of them singletons. Sequencing was done on a sample of PBMCs. The receptors were sampled from a male donor in good health and CMV-seronegative.

The rearrangement joins TRBV2 to TRBJ2-3, with D unresolved. This CDR3 contains 15 residues. Germline loops: CDR1 SNHLY, CDR2 FYNNEI. The ends were cut back, 1 base at V and 4 bases at J, with 12 bases in the middle. This CDR3 is CASSEGQAPADTQYF. In DNA form, the CDR3 reads TGTGCCAGCAGTGAAGGTCAGGCCCCCGCAGATACGCAGTATTTT.

V usage is TRBV7-2 and J usage is TRBJ1-5; 7 bases match TRBD1. The CDR3 covers 17 residues. Germline CDR1 is SGHTA and CDR2 is FQGNSA. Unmatched junction bases numbered 14, after V lost 4 bases and J lost 5 bases. The CDR3 is CASSYATPGQDYQPQHF. Written as DNA, the CDR3 is TGTGCCAGCAGCTACGCAACCCCCGGACAGGATTATCAGCCCCAGCATTTT.

CDR3 amino acids: CASSYDRGSYNEQFF. CDR3 nucleotides: TGTGCCAGCAGTTACGACAGGGGCTCCTACAATGAGCAGTTCTTC. The V and J genes are TRBV6-5 and TRBJ2-1; 8 bases are a match to TRBD1. Per the germline V gene, CDR1 is MNHEY and CDR2 is SVGAGI. This CDR3 is built from 15 residues. The V and J ends lost 2 bases and 0 bases, in that order; junction bases with no gene match: 0.

This chain uses TRBV6-1 with TRBJ2-7; D gene uncertain. Between the trimmed V and J ends, which lost 0 bases and 2 bases, there was a span of 11 bases. Germline V lookup: CDR1 MNHNS, CDR2 SASEGT. The CDR3 consists of 15 residues. CDR3 amino acids: CASSEARGSPYEQYF. In nucleotides, the CDR3 is TGTGCCAGCAGTGAAGCGCGTGGTAGCCCCTACGAGCAGTACTTC.

This clone was found a few times. The junction does not match germline at one end; this may be a read error. The chain couples TRBV6-1 to TRBJ2-2; 12 bases are a match to TRBD2. The CDR3 sequence is 15 residues long. CDR1 MNHNS and CDR2 SASEGT come from the germline V gene. CDR3 in DNA: TGTGCCAGCAGTGGACTAGCGGGAGACACCGGGGAGCTGCTTTTT. Translated: CASSGLAGDTGELLF.

This clone was seen a handful of times. In nucleotides, the CDR3 is TGCAGCGTTGAAGTTCAGTTGAACACTGAAGCTTTCTTT. Translating it yields CSVEVQLNTEAFF. This chain uses TRBV29-1 with TRBJ1-1; no clear D gene. CDR3 length: 13 residues. CDR1 is SQVTM and CDR2 is ANQGSEA in the germline V gene. Trimming took 1 base from V and 0 from J, leaving 6 bases between them.

This sequence joins TRBV7-9 and TRBJ1-5, with no clear D. V lost 4 bases and J 3 bases, leaving 22 bases between the germline ends. This CDR3 region has 18 residues. The germline V gene has CDR1 SEHNR and CDR2 FQNEAQ (reference sequence). The CDR3, as DNA: TGTGCCAGCAGCTCCGTGGGGAGTCCAAAAGAAGCCAATCAGCCCCAGCATTTT. Protein sequence: CASSSVGSPKEANQPQHF. Based on the CDR3 plus reference TRBV7-9 and TRBJ1-5, the full variable domain is DTGVSQNPRHKITKRGQNVTFRCDPISEHNRLYWYRQTLGQGPEFLTYFQNEAQLEKSRLLSDRFSAERPKGSFSTLEIQRTEQGDSAMYLCASSSVGSPKEANQPQHFGDGTRLSIL.

The rearrangement links TRBV5-1 to TRBJ2-7; D might be TRBD1 (5 bases). Per germline, CDR1 SGHRS and CDR2 YFSETQ. V was pared by 0 bases and J by 2 bases, with 9 bases between. The CDR3 loop spans 14 amino acids. The DNA for the CDR3 is TGCGCCAGCAGCTTGGAGCAGGGCCCCTACGAGCAGTACTTC. Residues: CASSLEQGPYEQYF.

The rearrangement links TRBV4-1 to TRBJ2-7; TRBD1 matches 7 bases. Germline values: CDR1 MGHRA, CDR2 YSYEKL. This CDR3 is built from 19 residues. V shed 0 bases and J 4 bases; nucleotides not matched to a gene: 18. CDR3 loop: CASSQDLGTVDLPTYEQYF. For the CDR3, the DNA is TGCGCCAGCAGCCAAGATTTAGGGACAGTCGATTTACCTACTTACGAGCAGTACTTC.

The V call is TRBV2, the J call TRBJ2-7; 11 nucleotides line up with TRBD1. Germline CDR1 and CDR2: SNHLY and FYNNEI. CDR3 size: 16 residues. V trimming: 0 bases; J trimming: 2 bases; junction bases outside the gene matches: 3. The CDR3 reads CASSEAAGQGAYEQYF. CDR3 nucleotide sequence: TGTGCCAGCAGTGAAGCGGCGGGACAGGGGGCCTACGAGCAGTACTTC.

The V and J genes are TRBV18 and TRBJ2-3; 8 bases line up with TRBD1. The CDR3 spans 16 residues. Germline trimming cut 3 bases from V and 6 bases from J; bases unmatched to any gene: 11. Germline assignment: CDR1 KGHSH and CDR2 LQKENI. The CDR3 DNA is TGTGCCAGCTCACCCTTTTCGCAGGGGGCTGCCGATACGCAGTATTTT. As protein: CASSPFSQGAADTQYF.

V usage is TRBV12-1 and J usage is TRBJ2-7; the table's D call, TRBD2, has no DNA check behind it. TRBV12-1 is reported as a pseudogene. The CDR3 runs to 16 residues. The CDR3 reads CASSFGLAGGVYEQYF. Here the CDR3 DNA reads TGTGCCAGCAGCTTTGGACTAGCGGGGGGGGTATACGAGCAGTACTTC.

V and J are TRBV28 and TRBJ2-2, with D unresolved. The CDR3 runs to 14 residues. CDR1 is MDHEN, CDR2 SYDVKM, per germline. V was pared by 2 bases and J by 6 bases, with 10 bases between. The CDR3 loop is CASSLSQVAGELFF. CDR3 DNA sequence: TGTGCCAGCAGTTTAAGTCAGGTTGCCGGGGAGCTGTTTTTT.

The genes are TRBV19 and TRBJ2-1; 9 positions match TRBD1. CDR3 length: 15 residues. With 1 base clipped from V and 5 bases from J, the junction kept 3 bases outside the gene matches. Germline CDR1 reads LNHDA; CDR2 reads SQIVND (reference sequence). The CDR3 loop reads CASSIVGTGHNEQFF. CDR3 DNA: TGTGCCAGTAGTATAGTCGGGACAGGGCACAATGAGCAGTTCTTC. Filled out from reference TRBV19 and TRBJ2-1, the complete variable domain reads DGGITQSPKYLFRKEGQNVTLSCEQNLNHDAMYWYRQDPGQGLRLIYYSQIVNDFQKGDIAEGYSVSREKKESFPLTVTSAQKNPTAFYLCASSIVGTGHNEQFFGPGTRLTVL.

CDR3 sequence: CASSQALGGSGYTF. CDR3 DNA sequence: TGTGCCAGCAGCCAAGCCCTAGGGGGCTCGGGCTACACCTTC. This chain links TRBV4-2 with TRBJ1-2; 7 nucleotides agree with TRBD1. The CDR3 runs 14 residues. Trimming cost V 1 base and J 8 bases; bases outside gene matches: 7. Germline V gene data show CDR1 as LGHNA and CDR2 as YNFKEQ.

A few counts support this clone. This chain uses TRBV4-3 with TRBJ1-1; D is unresolved. Germline CDR1 and CDR2: LGHNA and YSLEER. The CDR3 has 14 amino acids. Trimming took 5 bases from V and 1 from J, leaving 11 bases between them. The CDR3 DNA sequence: TGCGCCAGCAGCGAAGGGCGGCGGAACACTGAAGCTTTCTTT. It specifies CASSEGRRNTEAFF.

The chain joins TRBV9 to TRBJ2-2; D is possibly TRBD1 (5 bases). Per the germline V gene, CDR1 is SGDLS and CDR2 is YYNGEE. V lost 0 bases, J lost 1 base, and 7 bases lay in between. There are 15 residues in the CDR3. CDR3 loop: CASSVEGLNTGELFF. The DNA of the CDR3 is TGTGCCAGCAGCGTAGAGGGGCTGAACACCGGGGAGCTGTTTTTT.

This clone was seen a handful of times. The rearrangement joins TRBV7-9 to TRBJ2-7; tentative D call: TRBD1 (6 bases). V lost 5 bases to trimming and J lost 0 bases, with 8 bases between them. The CDR3 contains 13 residues. Germline values: CDR1 SEHNR, CDR2 FQNEAQ (reference sequence). CDR3 region: CASSRDNSYEQYF. CDR3 sequence (DNA): TGTGCCAGCAGCCGGGACAACTCCTACGAGCAGTACTTC.

This clone was picked up a small number of times. CDR3 region: CAISDVGTGVYEQYF. The DNA of the CDR3 is TGTGCCATCAGTGATGTCGGGACAGGGGTATACGAGCAGTACTTC. The rearrangement joins TRBV10-3 to TRBJ2-7, with 10 bases matching TRBD1. The CDR3 is made up of 15 amino acids. The V gene's germline CDR1 is ENHRY and CDR2 SYGVKD. V shed 3 bases, J shed 4 bases, and the junction held 6 bases outside the gene matches.

This clone appeared once. The chain is built from TRBV5-4 and TRBJ1-6, with D maybe TRBD1 (5 bases). Trimming removed 5 bases at V and 9 bases at J, with 18 bases between. The length of the CDR3 is 15 residues. Germline V CDR1 and CDR2: SGHNT, YYREEE (reference sequence). The CDR3 reads CASSYIPGDASPLHF. The CDR3 coding sequence is TGTGCCAGCAGTTATATCCCGGGGGATGCTTCACCCCTCCACTTT.

J is TRBJ2-7 and V is TRBV19; 8 bases fit TRBD1. There are 14 residues in the CDR3. CDR1 and CDR2 (germline): LNHDA, SQIVND (reference sequence). The J segment lost 0 bases and the V segment lost 5 bases, leaving 3 bases of the junction unmatched. The CDR3 DNA sequence: TGTGCCAGTAGTGGGACAGGAAACTCCTACGAGCAGTACTTC. As protein: CASSGTGNSYEQYF.

The chain is built from TRBV10-3 and TRBJ2-1, with 9 nucleotides matching TRBD2. CDR3 size: 14 residues. Germline V gene sequence: CDR1 ENHRY, CDR2 SYGVKD. The V gene end was trimmed by 2 bases and the J gene end by 9 bases; junction bases not matched to a gene: 5. CDR3 region: CAISEGGGAREQFF. Here the CDR3 DNA reads TGTGCCATCAGTGAGGGCGGGGGGGCTCGTGAGCAGTTCTTC.

The chain couples TRBV5-6 to TRBJ1-2; 7 nucleotides agree with TRBD1. The CDR3 spans 16 residues. Unmatched junction bases numbered 11, after V lost 1 base and J lost 5 bases. In germline, CDR1 is SGHDT, CDR2 YYEEEE. The CDR3: CASSLNRQGRGYGYTF. In DNA, the CDR3 is TGTGCCAGCAGCTTGAACCGACAGGGCCGTGGATATGGCTACACCTTC.

This clone was recorded a few times. The rearrangement uses TRBV5-1 and TRBJ2-3, with D tentatively TRBD2 (6 bases). The germline V gene encodes CDR1 SGHRS and CDR2 YFSETQ. This CDR3 contains 16 residues. Trimming pared 4 bases from V and 2 bases from J, leaving 17 bases between. The CDR3 protein is CASSINRDSYTDTQYF. In DNA, the CDR3 is TGCGCCAGCAGCATAAACCGGGACTCTTACACAGATACGCAGTATTTT.

The chain recombines TRBV5-1 with TRBJ1-1; no firm D call. V shed 3 bases and J shed 3 bases, with 9 bases lying between them. CDR1 and CDR2 (germline): SGHRS, YFSETQ. The CDR3 consists of 13 residues. CDR3 in amino acids: CASSSPRDTEAFF. The CDR3 region has the DNA TGCGCCAGCAGCTCCCCACGAGACACTGAAGCTTTCTTT.

This CDR3 reads CASSLGQVSEQYF. The CDR3 DNA sequence: TGTGCCAGCAGCTTAGGGCAGGTCTCTGAGCAGTACTTC. This chain connects TRBV7-9 to TRBJ2-7; no firm D call. Trimming removed 1 base from V and 7 bases from J, with 11 bases in between. Germline CDR1 SEHNR, CDR2 FQNEAQ (reference sequence). The CDR3 totals 13 residues.

This chain connects TRBV18 to TRBJ1-2; D is unclear. The CDR3 covers 15 residues. Germline assignment: CDR1 KGHSH and CDR2 LQKENI. With 1 base removed from V and 0 bases from J, the gap between germline ends came to 9 bases. The CDR3 DNA reads as TGTGCCAGCTCACCACTCAGAGACTCTAACTATGGCTACACCTTC. It specifies CASSPLRDSNYGYTF. The entire variable domain, with the rest obtained from reference TRBV18 and TRBJ1-2, is as follows: NAGVMQNPRHLVRRRGQEARLRCSPMKGHSHVYWYRQLPEEGLKFMVYLQKENIIDESGMPKERFSAEFPKEGPSILRIQQVVRGDSAAYFCASSPLRDSNYGYTFGSGTRLTVV.

The chain recombines TRBV21-1 with TRBJ2-5; the D call of TRBD2 is as the table states it, not checked on the DNA. TRBV21-1 is assigned pseudogene status. The CDR3 contains 14 residues. The CDR3 region is CGPGGALMAETQYF. The CDR3 DNA reads TGTGGTCCGGGGGGGGCGCTGATGGCCGAGACCCAGTACTTC.

The chain joins TRBV6-1 to TRBJ2-7; 9 bases align to TRBD1. CDR3 length equals 14 residues. V gave up 6 bases and J gave up 7 bases; unmatched junction bases: 10. CDR1 is MNHNS, CDR2 SASEGT, per germline. The CDR3 DNA reads TGTGCCAGCAGGGTCGGGACAGGGAATTGTGAGCAGTACTTC. As protein: CASRVGTGNCEQYF.

This chain uses TRBV7-6 with TRBJ2-5, with 9 bases fitting TRBD1. After removal of 2 bases from V and 1 base from J, the junction contained 2 bases not matched to a gene. CDR3 length: 15 amino acids. Germline V gene lookup returns CDR1 SGHVS and CDR2 FNYEAQ. For the CDR3, the DNA is TGTGCCAGCAGCTTAAACAGGGGGCTCCAAGAGACCCAGTACTTC. This encodes CASSLNRGLQETQYF.

The chain has TRBV27 and TRBJ2-7; 7 nucleotides agree with TRBD1. CDR1 and CDR2 (germline): MNHEY, SMNVEV (reference sequence). The length of the CDR3 is 14 residues. Losses at the gene ends were 6 bases for V and 1 base for J; bases not matched to a gene: 6. For the CDR3, the DNA is TGTGCCAGCAGGGGGACAGCAGAGTCCTACGAGCAGTACTTC. Translating gives CASRGTAESYEQYF.

This clone was observed a few times. The rearrangement uses TRBV6-5 and TRBJ2-5; weak D call: TRBD2 (6 bases). The CDR3 consists of 14 residues. V was cut by 6 bases and J by 4 bases, with 15 bases left in between. CDR1 is MNHEY, CDR2 SVGAGI, per germline. CDR3 sequence (DNA): TGTGCCAGCAGCCTGACTAGGACTTCAGAGACCCAGTACTTC. This gives the protein CASSLTRTSETQYF.